These 19 T cell receptor beta chains were all obtained from the same sample, sequenced in a study of T cell repertoires in cytomegalovirus infection. From the reads, TCRdb called clonotypes with MiXCR, one entry per CDR3 protein. The profile shows roughly 500,000 distinct CDR3 sequences, about 11% of them singletons. Material: PBMCs. All receptors derive from a human donor in good health (CMV status not recorded). Some clones in this sample may be carry-over from other donors' samples.

This clonotype has a count of ten or more. The V and J genes are TRBV4-2 and TRBJ2-1; 11 bases align to TRBD2. The length of the CDR3 is 17 residues. With V trimmed by 0 bases and J by 5 bases, 6 bases remained unmatched. Germline V gives CDR1 LGHNA, CDR2 YNFKEQ. This CDR3 is CASSQDFSGRGNNEQFF. The CDR3 DNA is TGTGCCAGCAGCCAAGATTTTAGCGGGAGGGGGAACAATGAGCAGTTCTTC.

Many counts were recorded for this clonotype. The chain employs TRBV7-2 and TRBJ2-7; D unresolved. V lost 0 bases and J 5 bases, leaving 14 bases between the germline ends. The V gene's germline CDR1 is SGHTA and CDR2 FQGNSA. The CDR3 has 15 residues. CDR3 in DNA: TGTGCCAGCAGCTTAGCCTCAAACGGGCCGAACGAGCAGTACTTC. Translating gives CASSLASNGPNEQYF.

The sample holds a few counts of this clonotype. This rearrangement joins TRBV7-9 to TRBJ1-2; no reliable D call. Germline loops: CDR1 SEHNR, CDR2 FQNEAQ (reference sequence). The CDR3 is 15 residues long. V lost 5 bases and J lost 0, with 13 bases in between. CDR3 region: CASSLSAAANYGYTF. In nucleotides, the CDR3 is TGTGCCAGCAGCCTAAGCGCAGCCGCTAACTATGGCTACACCTTC.

In this sample, this clonotype turned up a few times. CDR3 DNA sequence: TGTGCCAGCAGTGATAGCGGGAGGTATAAGGGTGAGCAGTTCTTC. Its protein product is CASSDSGRYKGEQFF. The V call is TRBV28, the J call TRBJ2-1; TRBD2 agrees at 10 bases. CDR3 length: 15 amino acids. The V segment lost 5 bases and the J segment 9 bases; nucleotides outside the gene matches: 10. From germline, CDR1 is MDHEN and CDR2 SYDVKM.

This clonotype occurred many times. The gene calls are TRBV19 and TRBJ2-3, with 7 bases lining up with TRBD1. The V gene end was trimmed by 11 bases and the J gene end by 4 bases; junction bases not matched to a gene: 6. Germline assignment: CDR1 LNHDA and CDR2 SQIVND (reference sequence). This CDR3 comprises 12 residues. In nucleotides, the CDR3 is TGTGCCTCCGGGACAGCGGCAGATACGCAGTATTTT. Translation: CASGTAADTQYF.

This clonotype was counted only a few times. The chain is built from TRBV28 and TRBJ2-1, with 14 bases aligning to TRBD2. From germline, CDR1 is MDHEN and CDR2 SYDVKM. The trim removed 4 bases at V and 1 base at J, leaving 6 bases unmatched. This CDR3 contains 18 residues. For the CDR3, the DNA is TGTGCCAGCAGTTCAGGACTAGCGGGAGGAGGTTCCTACAATGAGCAGTTCTTC. Protein sequence: CASSSGLAGGGSYNEQFF.

In this sample, this clonotype turned up a few times. The J gene is TRBJ2-7, the V gene TRBV29-1, with a possible D match to TRBD2 (6 bases). V shed 4 bases and J shed 3 bases, with 10 bases lying between them. Germline-derived CDR1 and CDR2 are SQVTM and ANQGSEA. The CDR3 has 12 amino acids. CDR3 DNA: TGCAGCGTTGCGGTGGGGGGCTACGAGCAGTACTTC. It encodes CSVAVGGYEQYF.

This clonotype was seen repeatedly, ten times or more. This chain connects TRBV6-5 to TRBJ2-2; 13 bases align to TRBD2. Germline V lookup: CDR1 MNHEY, CDR2 SVGAGI. V shed 3 bases, J shed 3 bases, and the junction held 4 bases outside the gene matches. This CDR3 contains 17 residues. CDR3 loop: CASSYHGLAGDTGELFF. The CDR3 DNA reads TGTGCCAGCAGTTATCACGGACTAGCGGGAGACACCGGGGAGCTGTTTTTT.

This clonotype was observed at least ten times. V is TRBV7-8 and J is TRBJ1-1; D might be TRBD1 (5 bases). This CDR3 spans 15 amino acids. V was shortened by 5 bases and J by 1 base, with 14 bases between the two germline ends. The germline V gene encodes CDR1 SGHVS and CDR2 FQNEAQ. Here the CDR3 DNA reads TGTGCCAGCAGCGCCGAGGGGAAGGCGAACACTGAAGCTTTCTTT. It specifies CASSAEGKANTEAFF.

This clonotype was seen ten or more times. The V and J genes are TRBV7-9 and TRBJ2-7, with TRBD2 matching over 7 bases. CDR3 length equals 13 residues. Trimming took 7 bases from V and 4 from J; bases not matched to a gene: 7. Germline loops: CDR1 SEHNR, CDR2 FQNEAQ (reference sequence). The CDR3 loop is CASTAGGSYEQYF. The CDR3, as DNA: TGTGCCAGCACCGCCGGGGGGAGTTACGAGCAGTACTTC.

A few counts support this clonotype. The rearrangement links TRBV3-1 to TRBJ1-6, with D maybe TRBD1 (6 bases). The V gene lost 8 bases and the J gene lost 10 bases, with 18 bases spanning the gap. Germline V lookup: CDR1 LGHDT, CDR2 YNNKEL (reference sequence). This CDR3 region has 14 residues. This chain's CDR3 is CASGEGGSPSPLHF. DNA of the CDR3: TGTGCCAGCGGGGAGGGGGGGAGCCCCTCACCCCTCCACTTT.

This clonotype has ten or more counts. This sequence joins TRBV7-6 and TRBJ2-7; 8 nucleotides match TRBD2. The CDR3 spans 13 residues. The germline V gene has CDR1 SGHVS and CDR2 FNYEAQ. With V trimmed by 3 bases and J by 6 bases, 4 bases remained unmatched. The chain's CDR3 is CASSFGTSREQYF. The CDR3, as DNA: TGTGCCAGCAGCTTCGGGACTAGTCGCGAGCAGTACTTC.

The CDR3 here is CAINTGGATEKLFF. The DNA for the CDR3 is TGTGCCATCAATACGGGGGGTGCGACTGAAAAACTGTTTTTT. This rearrangement joins TRBV10-3 to TRBJ1-4; TRBD1 is a possible D gene (5 bases). The CDR3 sequence is 14 residues long. V shed 7 bases and J shed 7 bases, with 16 bases lying between them. CDR1 ENHRY and CDR2 SYGVKD come from the germline V gene.

This clonotype was recorded many times. The rearrangement links TRBV7-8 to TRBJ2-5, with TRBD2 matching 9 bases. CDR1 is SGHVS and CDR2 is FQNEAQ in the germline V gene. V dropped 5 bases and J dropped 1; count of bases not matched to a gene: 8. This CDR3 spans 16 amino acids. For the CDR3, the DNA is TGTGCCAGCAGCCCCATTAGCGGGAGAGTCCAAGAGACCCAGTACTTC. Amino acid sequence: CASSPISGRVQETQYF.

This chain uses TRBV2 with TRBJ2-5, with unresolved D. In germline, CDR1 is SNHLY, CDR2 FYNNEI. Trimming left V 2 bases short and J 2 bases short, with 6 bases between. The CDR3 spans 13 residues. CDR3 in DNA: TGTGCCAGCAGTGAACTAGGGCAAGAGACCCAGTACTTC. Encoded protein: CASSELGQETQYF.

Many counts were recorded for this clonotype. The rearrangement uses TRBV6-5 and TRBJ1-2; tentative D call: TRBD1 (5 bases). Germline V gene lookup returns CDR1 MNHEY and CDR2 SVGAGI. The ends were cut back, 4 bases at V and 7 bases at J, with 10 bases in the middle. This CDR3 spans 12 amino acids. The CDR3 nucleotides read TGTGCCAGCAGTTCTCCTGGGGGTGGCTACACCTTC. It specifies CASSSPGGGYTF.

This clonotype was detected ten times or more. The rearrangement links TRBV29-1 to TRBJ1-1; D gene unclear. With 6 bases removed from V and 0 bases from J, the gap between germline ends came to 14 bases. CDR1 and CDR2 (germline): SQVTM, ANQGSEA. This CDR3 has 14 amino acids. CDR3 nucleotide sequence: TGCAGCGTGGCTGGACTGATAATGAACACTGAAGCTTTCTTT. As protein: CSVAGLIMNTEAFF.

The rearrangement links TRBV29-1 to TRBJ1-1; no reliable D call. Germline CDR1 SQVTM, CDR2 ANQGSEA. The CDR3 runs 12 residues. Trimming took off 7 bases at V and 2 bases at J, with 11 bases between the two ends. The CDR3 sequence: CSGGRSNTEAFF. The CDR3 DNA reads as TGCAGCGGCGGCAGGTCCAACACTGAAGCTTTCTTT.

This clonotype was seen a handful of times. The chain couples TRBV18 to TRBJ2-3, with D perhaps TRBD2 (5 bases). Trimming removed 1 base from V and 2 bases from J, with 19 bases in between. From germline, CDR1 is KGHSH and CDR2 LQKENI. The CDR3 length is 18 residues. CDR3 sequence reads: CASSPRPPPASYTDTQYF. The CDR3 nucleotides read TGTGCCAGCTCACCACGCCCCCCACCTGCTAGCTACACAGATACGCAGTATTTT.